This record concerns one T cell receptor (beta chain) sequence. Its matching antigen is unknown. Only in-frame clones appear in the TCRdb table, and some are missing; sequencing was by immunoSEQ multiplex PCR. The data show about 75,000 clones, approximately 89% seen once. This entry belongs to a study of T cell responses to AZD1222 COVID-19 vaccine. Study conclusions and caveats: The donor group comprised mostly white British people and more females; the analysis possibly underestimated clonal diversity.

Germline V CDR1 and CDR2: LNHDA, SQIVND (reference sequence). The V end was cut by 1 base, the J end by 5 bases, with 14 bases between. The length of the CDR3 is 15 residues. The sequencing used peripheral blood, collected 28 days after the second dose of the MenACWY control vaccine. This rearrangement joins TRBV19 to TRBJ1-2; D not resolved. The sequence derives from an adult who received the MenACWY meningococcal vaccine as a control. The CDR3 DNA is TGTGCCAGTAGTATAGGAGCCGGTGTTGGGTATGGCTACACCTTC. Protein sequence: CASSIGAGVGYGYTF.